The 21 T cell receptor beta chains presented below share a single source sample, sequenced in a study of blood T cell repertoires in COVID-19. The repertoire was sequenced with immunoSEQ multiplex PCR; TCRdb's copy has only in-frame clones and lacks some. This table holds around 150,000 clones, about 90% found once. Input material: peripheral blood. The receptor set was obtained from a man younger than 45 with COVID-19, enrolled during active disease.

This chain links TRBV18 with TRBJ1-1; possible D gene TRBD1, 5 bases. CDR1 is KGHSH and CDR2 is LQKENI in the germline V gene. This CDR3 has 14 amino acids. Trimming removed 4 bases from V and 4 bases from J, with 13 bases in between. The CDR3 nucleotides are TGTGCCAGCTCACGAGACAGAGGAAGCACTGAAGCTTTCTTT. This encodes CASSRDRGSTEAFF.

The J gene is TRBJ1-3, the V gene TRBV11-3, with 8 bases that match TRBD1. The ends lost 5 bases at V and 1 base at J; junction bases unmatched: 4. This CDR3 comprises 15 residues. Per germline, CDR1 SGHNT and CDR2 YENEEA. In DNA form, the CDR3 reads TGTGCCAGCAGCCCCAGGGGGCTATCTGGAAACACCATATATTTT. It encodes CASSPRGLSGNTIYF.

The chain is built from TRBV15 and TRBJ1-5; D call uncertain. This CDR3 is 16 amino acids long. Germline CDR1 reads LNHNV; CDR2 reads YYDKDF (reference sequence). V lost 5 bases and J 2 bases, leaving 16 bases between the germline ends. The CDR3 spells CATSPRLAVGNQPQHF. In DNA, the CDR3 is TGTGCCACCAGCCCCCGCCTAGCGGTAGGCAATCAGCCCCAGCATTTT.

This chain connects TRBV2 to TRBJ2-4; TRBD1 aligns across 9 bases. Germline CDR1 is SNHLY and CDR2 is FYNNEI. The CDR3 loop spans 15 amino acids. After removal of 6 bases from V and 5 bases from J, the junction contained 8 bases not matched to a gene. CDR3: CASREPQGAENIQYF. CDR3 in DNA: TGTGCCAGCAGGGAGCCACAGGGGGCCGAAAACATTCAGTACTTC.

V and J are TRBV4-3 and TRBJ1-5; TRBD1 matches 9 bases. After removal of 4 bases from V and 3 bases from J, the junction contained 13 bases not matched to a gene. CDR1 is LGHNA, CDR2 YSLEER, per germline. CDR3 length equals 18 residues. The CDR3 DNA follows: TGCGCCAGCAGCCCACAACCAGCTACACAGGGGGCCAATCAGCCCCAGCATTTT. It encodes CASSPQPATQGANQPQHF.

DNA for the CDR3: TGTGCCAGCAGCTTAGCTGGGACAGCCGAAGAGACCCAGTACTTC. Protein product: CASSLAGTAEETQYF. The gene calls are TRBV7-3 and TRBJ2-5; TRBD1 agrees at 7 bases. After removal of 2 bases from V and 3 bases from J, the junction contained 6 bases not matched to a gene. The CDR3 contains 15 residues. CDR1 is SGHTA, CDR2 FQGTGA, per germline.

The V call is TRBV2, the J call TRBJ2-5; 10 bases align to TRBD1. This CDR3 has 14 amino acids. CDR1 is SNHLY and CDR2 is FYNNEI in the germline V gene. After removal of 8 bases from V and 6 bases from J, the junction contained 9 bases not matched to a gene. The CDR3 DNA reads TGTGCCAGCCGCCGCGGGACAGGGGAAAAGACCCAGTACTTC. Protein: CASRRGTGEKTQYF.

This chain uses TRBV3-1 (or the pseudogene TRBV3-2) with TRBJ2-7; 11 bases fit TRBD1. This CDR3 comprises 15 residues. J was trimmed by 2 bases and V by 1 base; bases with no gene match: 1. Germline-derived CDR1 and CDR2 are LGHDT and YNNKEL (reference sequence). The CDR3: CASSQGTGGTYEQYF. As DNA, the CDR3 is TGTGCCAGCAGCCAAGGGACAGGGGGCACCTACGAGCAGTACTTC.

The rearrangement links TRBV19 to TRBJ1-3, with no clear D. Germline V CDR1 and CDR2: LNHDA, SQIVND (reference sequence). Trimming cost V 1 base and J 2 bases, with 12 bases left between them. The CDR3 runs 16 residues. The CDR3 nucleotides read TGTGCCAGTAGTATAGTGTACCGCGAGACTGGAAACACCATATATTTT. Its translation: CASSIVYRETGNTIYF.

The chain combines TRBV5-4 with TRBJ1-1; perhaps TRBD1 as D (5 bases). With 3 bases removed from V and 10 bases from J, the gap between germline ends came to 16 bases. In germline, CDR1 is SGHNT, CDR2 YYREEE (reference sequence). This CDR3 contains 13 residues. Here the CDR3 reads CASSWTGGWGAFF. The DNA for the CDR3 is TGTGCCAGCAGCTGGACCGGGGGGTGGGGAGCTTTCTTT.

The count of this clone is one. V gene TRBV7-3 combines with J gene TRBJ2-1; 10 bases fit TRBD2. V lost 4 bases and J lost 9; bases outside the gene matches: 21. Germline V gives CDR1 SGHTA, CDR2 FQGTGA. CDR3 size: 19 residues. The CDR3 DNA follows: TGTGCCAGCAGCTCCCGGCCTCAAGGTCGTGTAGCGGGAGGATCTGAGCAGTTCTTC. Translation gives CASSSRPQGRVAGGSEQFF.

The J gene is TRBJ1-2, the V gene TRBV11-2; 8 bases match TRBD1. The V and J ends lost 1 base and 4 bases, in that order; junction bases with no gene match: 5. The CDR3 runs to 15 residues. Germline loops: CDR1 SGHAT, CDR2 FQNNGV. DNA of the CDR3: TGTGCCAGCAGCTTAGGGGACAGGACTTTCTATGGCTACACCTTC. It yields the protein CASSLGDRTFYGYTF.

The chain links TRBV29-1 to TRBJ1-1, with a weak D call TRBD1 (6 bases). Germline V gene data show CDR1 as SQVTM and CDR2 as ANQGSEA. There are 13 residues in the CDR3. V was shortened by 8 bases and J by 6 bases, with 19 bases between the two germline ends. The CDR3 protein is CSSVGGGWAEAFF. CDR3 nucleotides: TGCAGCTCAGTTGGGGGGGGCTGGGCTGAAGCTTTCTTT.

The chain joins TRBV3-1 (or the pseudogene TRBV3-2) to TRBJ1-5, with D possibly TRBD1 on 6 matching bases. The V and J ends lost 1 base and 0 bases respectively, with 13 bases between them. There are 17 residues in the CDR3. Looked up from germline, CDR1 is LGHDT and CDR2 is YNNKEL (reference sequence). Written as DNA, the CDR3 is TGTGCCAGCAGCCAAGGGGGACACTCGTATAGCAATCAGCCCCAGCATTTT. It is translated as CASSQGGHSYSNQPQHF.

This sequence joins TRBV2 and TRBJ1-6, with D tentatively TRBD1 (6 bases). This CDR3 spans 15 amino acids. Germline V gives CDR1 SNHLY, CDR2 FYNNEI. V gave up 5 bases and J gave up 5 bases, with 13 bases separating them. The CDR3 DNA reads TGTGCCAGCAGTTCCCTCAGGGGACATAATTCACCCCTCCACTTT. This encodes CASSSLRGHNSPLHF.

This clone appeared once. The V call is TRBV18, the J call TRBJ1-1; TRBD1 matches 8 bases. The CDR3 runs to 15 residues. The V segment lost 6 bases and the J segment 1 base; nucleotides outside the gene matches: 7. Germline V gene lookup returns CDR1 KGHSH and CDR2 LQKENI. CDR3 protein: CASSPSGGENTEAFF. The CDR3, as DNA: TGTGCCAGCTCCCCCTCAGGGGGCGAGAACACTGAAGCTTTCTTT.

Here the CDR3 DNA reads TGCGCCAGCAGCTTGGGAGCAGGGATGAACACTGAAGCTTTCTTT. Protein: CASSLGAGMNTEAFF. This chain connects TRBV5-1 to TRBJ1-1, with a tentative D call TRBD1 (5 bases). The CDR3 is 15 residues long. Germline lookup yields CDR1 SGHRS and CDR2 YFSETQ. Trimming pared 0 bases from V and 0 bases from J, leaving 9 bases between.

This chain uses TRBV2 with TRBJ2-1; D may be TRBD2 (7 bases). V was clipped by 1 base and J by 15 bases, with 13 bases between them. The CDR3 covers 12 residues. Per germline, CDR1 SNHLY and CDR2 FYNNEI. The CDR3 nucleotides read TGTGCCAGCAGTGAAGATTACAGGGAGGGGTTCTTC. Encoded protein: CASSEDYREGFF.

This clone is a singleton in its sample. The chain links TRBV6-5 to TRBJ1-5; D gene ambiguous. CDR3 size: 14 residues. Trimming took off 2 bases at V and 0 bases at J, with 5 bases between the two ends. Germline V gene lookup returns CDR1 MNHEY and CDR2 SVGAGI. CDR3 coding DNA: TGTGCCAGCAGTTACACTTATAGCAATCAGCCCCAGCATTTT. It encodes CASSYTYSNQPQHF.

This clone was found once. The chain uses TRBV7-2 and TRBJ1-5; D is possibly TRBD1 (5 bases). The V gene lost 1 base and the J gene lost 10 bases, with 5 bases spanning the gap. This CDR3 region has 11 residues. CDR1 and CDR2 from the germline V gene are SGHTA and FQGNSA. The CDR3 DNA reads TGTGCCAGCAGCTTAGGGGGCCCCCAGCATTTT. This gives the protein CASSLGGPQHF.

This chain links TRBV6-2 or TRBV6-3 with TRBJ2-3; 7 nucleotides align to TRBD2. There are 15 residues in the CDR3. CDR1 and CDR2 (germline): MNHEY, SVGEGT. V shed 6 bases and J 2 bases; nucleotides not matched to a gene: 8. In DNA form, the CDR3 reads TGTGCCAGCAGCCTTCTAGGGACTAACACAGATACGCAGTATTTT. Translated, it gives CASSLLGTNTDTQYF.